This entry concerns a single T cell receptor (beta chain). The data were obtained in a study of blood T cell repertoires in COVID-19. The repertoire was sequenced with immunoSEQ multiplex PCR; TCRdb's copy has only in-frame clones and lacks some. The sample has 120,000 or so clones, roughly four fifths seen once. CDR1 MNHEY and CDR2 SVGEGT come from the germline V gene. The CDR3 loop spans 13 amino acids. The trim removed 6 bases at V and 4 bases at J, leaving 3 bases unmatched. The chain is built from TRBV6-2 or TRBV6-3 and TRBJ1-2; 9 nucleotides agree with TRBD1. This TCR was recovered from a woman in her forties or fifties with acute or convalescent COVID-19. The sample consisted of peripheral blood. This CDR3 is CASSDRGIYGYTF. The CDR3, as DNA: TGTGCCAGCAGCGACAGGGGGATCTATGGCTACACCTTC.